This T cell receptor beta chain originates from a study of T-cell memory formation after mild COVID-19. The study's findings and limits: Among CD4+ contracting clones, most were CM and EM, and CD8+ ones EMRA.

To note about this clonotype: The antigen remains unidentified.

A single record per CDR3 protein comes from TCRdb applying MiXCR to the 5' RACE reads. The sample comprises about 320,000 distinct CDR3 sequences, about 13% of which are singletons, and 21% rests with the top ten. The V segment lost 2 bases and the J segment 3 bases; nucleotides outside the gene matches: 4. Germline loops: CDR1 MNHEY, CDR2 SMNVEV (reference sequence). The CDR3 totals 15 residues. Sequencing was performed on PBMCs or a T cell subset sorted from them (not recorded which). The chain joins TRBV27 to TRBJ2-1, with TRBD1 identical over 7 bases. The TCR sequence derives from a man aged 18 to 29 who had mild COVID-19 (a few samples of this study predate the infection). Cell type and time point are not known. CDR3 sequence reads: CASSLGTAVYNEQFF. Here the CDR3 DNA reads TGTGCCAGCAGTTTAGGGACAGCCGTCTACAATGAGCAGTTCTTC.